This T cell receptor (beta chain) was profiled in a study of blood T cell repertoires in COVID-19. Study information: Spain, Italy and the United States supplied samples that represented acute and convalescent COVID-19. T cells, B-cell-depleted T cells, or PBMCs provided the cDNA or gDNA that served as material.

Methods used by the authors: Counts of nucleated cells, estimated from reference gene primer amplification, were obtained. This table comes from immunoSEQ multiplex PCR, and its TCRdb copy is limited to in-frame clones, with some not included. The DNA gave D and trimming, while V, J and clone size come from that table. The sample includes about 240,000 clones, approximately 83% of them seen just once. In germline, CDR1 is MGHDK, CDR2 SYGVNS. This CDR3 comprises 16 residues. Between the trimmed V and J ends, which lost 3 bases and 8 bases, there was a span of 19 bases. Source material: peripheral blood. The receptor was derived from a human donor in a cohort sampled during active COVID-19. This chain connects TRBV25-1 to TRBJ1-4; D gene ambiguous. The CDR3 region is CASSDTPTRSEEKLFF. In DNA, the CDR3 is TGTGCCAGCAGTGACACCCCCACAAGAAGCGAAGAAAAACTGTTTTTT. The entire variable domain, with the rest obtained from reference TRBV25-1 and TRBJ1-4, is as follows: EADIYQTPRYLVIGTGKKITLECSQTMGHDKMYWYQQDPGMELHLIHYSYGVNSTEKGDLSSESTVSRIRTEHFPLTLESARPSHTSQYLCASSDTPTRSEEKLFFGSGTQLSVL.